The rows below give T cell receptor beta chains drawn from one sample of a study of cytomegalovirus exposure and HLA in healthy donors. Assay: immunoSEQ multiplex PCR; the TCRdb copy retains only in-frame clones and omits some. The repertoire includes roughly 190,000 clones, about 10% of them detected once, and 1% to 1.5% sits in the top ten. Sequenced material: PBMCs. The receptors here all came from a woman aged 30 to 39 in good health and CMV-seropositive. The CDR3 runs from the conserved cysteine through the conserved F or W. A D gene is named only where the DNA matches it firmly. Size is omitted from some rows. Given values are once, few, many or a class for expanded clones.

J gene,clone size,D gene,V gene,CDR3 protein,CDR3 DNA
TRBJ2-7,-,TRBD2,TRBV5-1,CASSLLAGEGKQYF,TGCGCCAGCAGCCTACTAGCGGGAGAAGGGAAGCAGTACTTC
TRBJ2-1,few,TRBD1,TRBV5-1,CASSLAQGSSYNEQFF,TGCGCCAGCAGCTTGGCACAGGGGAGCTCCTACAATGAGCAGTTCTTC
TRBJ2-1,-,TRBD2,TRBV7-9,CASSSSGSQFREQFF,TGTGCCAGCAGCTCTAGCGGGAGTCAGTTTAGAGAGCAGTTCTTC
TRBJ2-4,few,TRBD1,TRBV5-6,CASSLAGTGLDIQYF,TGTGCCAGCAGCTTGGCCGGGACAGGGTTGGACATTCAGTACTTC
TRBJ1-2,few,-,TRBV6-1,CASSESPGYAYGYTF,TGTGCCAGCAGTGAGTCGCCAGGGTATGCCTATGGCTACACCTTC
TRBJ1-3,-,-,TRBV9,CASSPERVLSGNTIYF,TGTGCCAGCAGCCCTGAGAGGGTCCTCTCTGGAAACACCATATATTTT
TRBJ2-3,few,-,TRBV4-1,CASSPRSSGYTDTQYF,TGCGCCAGCAGCCCTAGGAGTAGCGGATACACAGATACGCAGTATTTT
TRBJ1-3,few,-,TRBV4-1,CASSQPLGVGGNTIYF,TGCGCCAGCAGCCAGCCCCTAGGGGTGGGGGGAAACACCATATATTTT
TRBJ2-2,-,TRBD2,TRBV6-6,CASRTSSGRNTGELFF,TGTGCCAGCAGAACCTCTAGCGGGAGGAACACCGGGGAGCTGTTTTTT
TRBJ1-2,-,-,TRBV7-2,CASSLVGAVPNYGYTF,TGTGCCAGCAGCTTAGTGGGGGCAGTTCCTAACTATGGCTACACCTTC
TRBJ2-7,few,TRBD1,TRBV2,CASAGTGGYEQYF,TGTGCCAGCGCCGGGACAGGGGGGTACGAGCAGTACTTC
TRBJ1-2,-,-,TRBV5-1,CASSLENGTPYGYTF,TGCGCCAGCAGCTTGGAAAATGGGACACCCTATGGCTACACCTTC
TRBJ2-2,-,TRBD1,TRBV29-1,CSAAGTDTGELFF,TGCAGCGCCGCCGGGACAGACACCGGGGAGCTGTTTTTT
TRBJ2-3,few,-,TRBV29-1,CSVESGGSASTDTQYF,TGCAGCGTTGAGAGCGGTGGGAGCGCTAGCACAGATACGCAGTATTTT
TRBJ2-7,few,TRBD1,TRBV25-1,CASSGAGTGSYEQYF,TGTGCCAGCAGTGGGGCCGGGACAGGGTCCTACGAGCAGTACTTC
TRBJ2-2,few,-,TRBV2,CASSESGFSTGELFF,TGTGCCAGCAGTGAATCAGGGTTCAGCACCGGGGAGCTGTTTTTT
TRBJ1-2,few,TRBD1,TRBV13,CASSSGTGDGGYTF,TGTGCCAGCAGCTCCGGGACAGGAGACGGGGGCTACACCTTC
TRBJ1-1,-,-,TRBV7-6,CASSSATAEAFF,TGTGCCAGCAGCTCAGCGACAGCGGAAGCTTTCTTT
TRBJ2-1,-,TRBD2,TRBV13,CASSSRLAGSYNEQFF,TGTGCCAGCAGCTCCCGACTAGCGGGATCCTACAATGAGCAGTTCTTC
TRBJ1-1,-,-,TRBV6-5,CASSQQGSWGTEAFF,TGTGCCAGCAGCCAACAGGGCTCCTGGGGCACTGAAGCCTTCTTT
TRBJ2-3,-,-,TRBV30,CAWTSTDTQYF,TGTGCCTGGACCTCCACAGATACGCAGTATTTT
TRBJ1-2,-,-,TRBV5-1,CASSLAQDGYTF,TGCGCCAGCAGCTTGGCCCAGGATGGCTACACCTTC
TRBJ2-3,few,TRBD2,TRBV5-1,CASSGLAGADTQYF,TGCGCCAGCAGCGGACTAGCGGGAGCAGATACGCAGTATTTT
TRBJ1-5,-,TRBD1,TRBV7-8,CASSLLQGEDQPQHF,TGTGCCAGCAGCTTGCTACAGGGGGAAGACCAGCCCCAGCATTTT
TRBJ1-2,few,-,TRBV10-3,CAISERGGRGSYTF,TGTGCCATCAGTGAGCGTGGGGGAAGGGGGAGCTACACCTTC
TRBJ2-1,few,-,TRBV27,CASSLKGRDNEQFF,TGTGCCAGCAGTTTAAAGGGGCGTGACAATGAGCAGTTCTTC
TRBJ2-7,few,-,TRBV19,CASSMLPPTGRTHEQYF,TGTGCCAGTAGTATGCTCCCCCCCACAGGGCGTACGCACGAGCAGTACTTC
TRBJ1-4,-,-,TRBV5-6,CASSLVATNEKLFF,TGTGCCAGCAGCCTAGTGGCAACTAATGAAAAACTGTTTTTT
TRBJ2-2,few,TRBD2,TRBV2,CAWLAGAGELFF,TGTGCGTGGCTAGCGGGAGCCGGGGAGCTGTTTTTT
TRBJ2-1,-,TRBD2,TRBV14,CASSQDRASGIGEQFF,TGTGCCAGCAGCCAAGATCGGGCTAGCGGGATTGGTGAGCAGTTCTTC
TRBJ1-2,-,-,TRBV6-5,CASSYGGHEYGYTF,TGTGCCAGCAGTTACGGTGGACACGAGTATGGCTACACCTTC
TRBJ2-7,-,TRBD1,TRBV27,CASRGQWQSYEQYF,TGTGCCAGCAGGGGACAGTGGCAGTCCTACGAGCAGTACTTC
TRBJ2-1,few,TRBD2,TRBV29-1,CSVEETSGRIYNEQFF,TGCAGCGTTGAAGAGACTAGCGGGAGGATTTACAATGAGCAGTTCTTC
TRBJ2-5,-,TRBD2,TRBV10-2,CASSLGLAGGETQYF,TGCGCCAGCAGTCTTGGACTAGCGGGAGGGGAGACCCAGTACTTC
TRBJ1-1,few,TRBD1,TRBV4-1,CASARDRDTEAFF,TGCGCCAGCGCCCGGGACAGGGACACTGAAGCTTTCTTT
TRBJ2-1,-,TRBD2,TRBV15,CATSRDWTSSYNEQFF,TGTGCCACCAGCAGAGATTGGACTAGCAGTTACAATGAGCAGTTCTTC
TRBJ1-3,few,-,TRBV5-1,CASSLDHRGRGRNTIYF,TGCGCCAGCAGCTTGGATCATCGGGGCAGGGGTAGAAACACCATATATTTT
TRBJ2-3,-,-,TRBV11-3,CASSLLGGGTDTQYF,TGTGCCAGCAGCTTATTAGGAGGCGGCACAGATACGCAGTATTTT
TRBJ1-6,-,-,TRBV6-5,CASSYSRTSGNSPLHF,TGTGCCAGCAGTTACTCGAGAACATCGGGGAATTCACCCCTCCACTTT
TRBJ2-7,few,-,TRBV10-2,CASSGHTTYEQYF,TGCGCCAGCAGTGGTCACACCACCTACGAGCAGTACTTC
TRBJ2-3,few,TRBD2,TRBV29-1,CSVARGEAGGLSDTQYF,TGCAGCGTTGCCCGCGGTGAAGCGGGAGGCCTGTCAGATACGCAGTATTTT
TRBJ2-2,-,-,TRBV29-1,CSAPGPNTGELFF,TGCAGCGCTCCTGGGCCGAACACCGGGGAGCTGTTTTTT
TRBJ2-7,few,-,TRBV15,CATSRQGSSEQYF,TGTGCCACCAGCAGACAGGGATCAAGCGAGCAGTACTTC
TRBJ2-7,-,TRBD1,TRBV15,CATSREDRGYEQYF,TGTGCCACCAGCCGAGAAGACAGGGGATACGAGCAGTACTTC
TRBJ2-3,-,-,TRBV9,CASSVGGSDGDTQYF,TGTGCCAGCAGCGTAGGCGGATCCGACGGAGATACGCAGTATTTT
TRBJ1-2,few,-,TRBV30,CAWSIGTDYGYTF,TGTGCCTGGAGTATCGGGACTGACTATGGCTACACCTTC
TRBJ2-1,-,-,TRBV7-2,CASINQAGRGSSYNEQFF,TGTGCCAGCATCAACCAAGCAGGACGGGGAAGCTCCTACAATGAGCAGTTCTTC
TRBJ2-7,few,TRBD1,TRBV19,CASSISRTGLYEQYF,TGTGCCAGTAGTATTTCCCGGACAGGGCTCTACGAGCAGTACTTC
TRBJ1-3,few,TRBD1,TRBV9,CASSSGTGSGNTIYF,TGTGCCAGCAGCTCCGGGACAGGGTCTGGAAACACCATATATTTT
TRBJ2-1,-,-,TRBV14,CASSQGGPSVPHNEQFF,TGTGCCAGCAGCCAAGGGGGGCCCTCGGTCCCACACAATGAGCAGTTCTTC
TRBJ1-2,-,TRBD1,TRBV7-8,CASSSQGFYGYTF,TGTGCCAGCAGCTCACAGGGGTTCTATGGCTACACCTTC
TRBJ2-7,-,-,TRBV4-1,CASSYSYSYEQYF,TGCGCCAGCAGCTATAGCTACTCCTACGAGCAGTACTTC
TRBJ1-1,few,-,TRBV20-1,CSHLWGLKAFF,TGCAGTCACTTGTGGGGGCTAAAAGCTTTCTTT
TRBJ2-1,many,-,TRBV4-2,CASSQADDNEQFF,TGTGCCAGCAGCCAGGCGGATGACAATGAGCAGTTCTTC
TRBJ1-2,few,-,TRBV2,CASRDRFGYGYTF,TGTGCCAGCCGAGACAGGTTTGGCTATGGCTACACCTTC
TRBJ2-1,-,TRBD2,TRBV7-8,CASSLRYGGGKNEQFF,TGTGCCAGCAGCTTACGTTACGGGGGAGGGAAGAATGAGCAGTTCTTC
TRBJ2-3,many,-,TRBV30,CAWSIQSADTQYF,TGTGCCTGGAGCATACAGAGTGCAGATACGCAGTATTTT